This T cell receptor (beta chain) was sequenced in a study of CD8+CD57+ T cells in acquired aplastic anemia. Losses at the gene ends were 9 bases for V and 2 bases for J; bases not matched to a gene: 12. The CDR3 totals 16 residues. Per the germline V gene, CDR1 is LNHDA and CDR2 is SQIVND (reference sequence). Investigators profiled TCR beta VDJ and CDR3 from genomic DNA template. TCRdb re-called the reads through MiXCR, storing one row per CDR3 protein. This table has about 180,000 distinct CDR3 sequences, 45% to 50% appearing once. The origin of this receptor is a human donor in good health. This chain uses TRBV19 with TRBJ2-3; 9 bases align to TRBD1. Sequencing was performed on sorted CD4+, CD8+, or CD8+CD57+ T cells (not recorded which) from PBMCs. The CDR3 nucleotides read TGTGCCAGCTTAGGTCACCGGGACAGGGTCACAGATACGCAGTATTTT. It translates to CASLGHRDRVTDTQYF.